The 16 T cell receptor beta chains presented below share a single source sample, sequenced in a study of CD8+ T cells in alopecia areata (dated by TCRdb to 2016 to 2019). Libraries were made using the immunoSEQ multiplex PCR assay. RNA was extracted from all samples and reverse transcribed into cDNA, which served as template for TCR sequencing. TCRdb obtained this table from immuneACCESS and retained in-frame rearrangements with V and J assigned. These tables miss some clones; where compared with another copy, unresolved V genes account for less than half of the shortfall, and the remainder is unexplained. This sample comprises about 23,000 clones, 40% to 65% of them detected only once. Of the sample, roughly 31% is held by the ten largest clones. The specimen was NKG2D-high CD8+ T cells sorted from blood. The cell subset or site label, read with the paper, signifies: sorted CD8+ NKG2D-high blood T cells. These receptors came from a human donor with alopecia areata.

The gene calls are TRBV28 and TRBJ1-2, with unresolved D. The CDR3 runs 16 residues. The V gene lost 6 bases and the J gene lost 4 bases, with 21 bases spanning the gap. Germline-derived CDR1 and CDR2 are MDHEN and SYDVKM. Here the CDR3 reads CASSHSSRGFSYGYTF. The DNA for the CDR3 is TGTGCCAGCAGCCATTCCTCGCGCGGGTTTAGCTATGGCTACACCTTC.

The rearrangement links TRBV6-5 to TRBJ2-1; TRBD2 matches at 8 bases. CDR1 is MNHEY, CDR2 SVGAGI, per germline. This CDR3 has 15 amino acids. V trimming: 5 bases; J trimming: 6 bases; junction bases outside the gene matches: 9. As DNA, the CDR3 is TGTGCCAGCAGTGCGAGCGGGAGTTTCATCAATGAGCAGTTCTTC. This sequence encodes CASSASGSFINEQFF.

The genes are TRBV28 and TRBJ2-1; D is unresolved. Trimming left V 11 bases short and J 4 bases short, with 0 bases between. The germline CDR1 and CDR2 sequences are MDHEN and SYDVKM. The CDR3 consists of 8 residues. The CDR3 nucleotides read TGTGCCTACAATGAGCAGTTCTTC. As protein: CAYNEQFF.

A single count supports this clone. This rearrangement joins TRBV19 to TRBJ1-5, with 7 bases that match TRBD1. The germline gives CDR1 LNHDA, CDR2 SQIVND (reference sequence). The CDR3 is 18 amino acids. After removal of 4 bases from V and 0 bases from J, the junction contained 12 bases not matched to a gene. The DNA of the CDR3 is TGTGCCAGTAGTAAAAGCGCCGGGACAGTATATAGCAATCAGCCCCAGCATTTT. As protein: CASSKSAGTVYSNQPQHF.

The DNA of the CDR3 is TGTGCCAGCAGCTTAACGGGGATGAACACTGAAGCTTTCTTT. Protein product: CASSLTGMNTEAFF. The chain uses TRBV7-6 and TRBJ1-1, with D uncertain. The V and J ends lost 2 bases and 0 bases respectively, with 7 bases between them. CDR1 SGHVS and CDR2 FNYEAQ come from the germline V gene. CDR3 size: 14 residues.

This clone has only one observation. The rearrangement joins TRBV5-1 to TRBJ2-5; 11 bases are a match to TRBD1. The CDR3 is made up of 15 amino acids. Germline V gene data show CDR1 as SGHRS and CDR2 as YFSETQ. V was clipped by 4 bases and J by 4 bases; unmatched bases: 6. The CDR3 DNA sequence: TGCGCCAGCAGCGTGGACAGGGGGCGCGGAGAGACCCAGTACTTC. It codes for CASSVDRGRGETQYF. Using reference TRBV5-1 and TRBJ2-5 for the parts outside the CDR3, the full variable domain is KAGVTQTPRYLIKTRGQQVTLSCSPISGHRSVSWYQQTPGQGLQFLFEYFSETQRNKGNFPGRFSGRQFSNSRSEMNVSTLELGDSALYLCASSVDRGRGETQYFGPGTRLLVL.

In this sample, this clone turned up a few times. The chain uses TRBV2 and TRBJ1-5; D unclear. Looked up from germline, CDR1 is SNHLY and CDR2 is FYNNEI. CDR3 length equals 14 residues. Deletions cut 5 bases from V and 3 bases from J, with 11 bases between. This CDR3 is CASSYPATNQPQHF. CDR3 nucleotides: TGTGCCAGCAGTTACCCGGCTACCAATCAGCCCCAGCATTTT.

This chain links TRBV19 with TRBJ1-1; 8 bases agree with TRBD1. There are 13 residues in the CDR3. CDR1 and CDR2 (germline): LNHDA, SQIVND (reference sequence). V shed 9 bases, J shed 4 bases, and the junction held 7 bases outside the gene matches. CDR3 bases: TGTGCCAGCCGGTCAGGGGGCCCCACTGAAGCTTTCTTT. Translating gives CASRSGGPTEAFF.

This chain uses TRBV6-5 with TRBJ2-7; 8 positions agree with TRBD1. This CDR3 is built from 15 residues. V trimming: 4 bases; J trimming: 6 bases; junction bases outside the gene matches: 11. In germline, CDR1 is MNHEY, CDR2 SVGAGI. This chain's CDR3 is CASSLTGTGSGEQYF. Written as DNA, the CDR3 is TGTGCCAGCAGTTTAACCGGGACAGGATCTGGCGAGCAGTACTTC.

This chain joins TRBV5-5 and TRBJ2-1; no reliable D call. V lost 0 bases and J lost 5, with 3 bases in between. CDR3 size: 12 residues. Germline-derived CDR1 and CDR2 are SGHKS and YYEKEE (reference sequence). The CDR3 region is CASSLGDNEQFF. The CDR3 bases are TGTGCCAGCAGCTTGGGGGACAATGAGCAGTTCTTC.

The genes are TRBV29-1 and TRBJ2-3, with 7 bases matching TRBD2. V dropped 1 base and J dropped 3; count of bases not matched to a gene: 16. CDR1 and CDR2 from the germline V gene are SQVTM and ANQGSEA. The CDR3 extends over 18 amino acids. The CDR3 nucleotides are TGCAGCGTTGAAGGGGTACTGTACAGCGGGATTGGAACAGATACGCAGTATTTT. Translation: CSVEGVLYSGIGTDTQYF.

This sequence joins TRBV28 and TRBJ2-3, with D hard to call. CDR1 is MDHEN, CDR2 SYDVKM, per germline. V dropped 7 bases and J dropped 0 bases, with 20 bases sitting between them. This CDR3 region has 17 residues. The CDR3 region has the DNA TGTGCCAGCATTTCTTTGTTCGACCCGGCTAGCACAGATACGCAGTATTTT. Translated: CASISLFDPASTDTQYF.

The V and J genes are TRBV28 and TRBJ2-7; no clear D gene. The CDR3 has 10 amino acids. Trimming took 5 bases from V and 8 from J, leaving 7 bases between them. Looked up from germline, CDR1 is MDHEN and CDR2 is SYDVKM. The CDR3 reads CASSRGKQYF. DNA for the CDR3: TGTGCCAGCAGTCGAGGCAAGCAGTACTTC.

This clone has a count of ten or more. This chain uses TRBV27 with TRBJ1-1; TRBD1 aligns across 11 bases. V lost 5 bases to trimming and J lost 4 bases; unmatched junction nucleotides: 3. The germline V gene has CDR1 MNHEY and CDR2 SMNVEV (reference sequence). The CDR3 runs 14 residues. CDR3 nucleotide sequence: TGTGCCAGCAGTCCGGGACAGGGGGGCACTGAAGCTTTCTTT. Amino acids: CASSPGQGGTEAFF.

This clone has just one count. V is TRBV6-5 and J is TRBJ2-1; 10 nucleotides line up with TRBD2. CDR1 and CDR2 from the germline V gene are MNHEY and SVGAGI. This CDR3 comprises 15 residues. V was pared by 6 bases and J by 8 bases, with 10 bases of the junction left unmatched. DNA for the CDR3: TGTGCCAGCAGCTCGGGGGCTAGCGGGAGATATGAGCAGTTCTTC. It specifies CASSSGASGRYEQFF.

The chain joins TRBV27 to TRBJ1-5; the D gene is possibly TRBD1 (5 bases). Germline CDR1 MNHEY, CDR2 SMNVEV (reference sequence). V dropped 0 bases and J dropped 7 bases, with 10 bases sitting between them. The CDR3 runs 14 residues. CDR3 bases: TGTGCCAGCAGTTTATCGGGGGGGAACCAGCCCCAGCATTTT. Its translation is CASSLSGGNQPQHF.